This T cell receptor beta chain was recorded in a study of blood T cell repertoires in COVID-19. Overall study: Sites in the United States, Italy and Spain provided acute and convalescent COVID-19 samples. In each case, the material was cDNA or gDNA derived from T cells, B-cell-depleted T cells, or PBMCs.

There are 16 residues in the CDR3. Losses at the gene ends were 5 bases for V and 1 base for J; bases not matched to a gene: 4. CDR1 is SEHNR and CDR2 is FQNEAQ in the germline V gene (reference sequence). Per the study methods: Estimates of nucleated cell counts were drawn from the amplification of reference gene primers. Profiled with immunoSEQ multiplex PCR; TCRdb holds only in-frame clones, not every one. V, J and clone size derive from that table, while D and trimming were established from the DNA sequence. The sample yields 150,000 or so clones, about 73% seen once. Sequencing used peripheral blood. The chain combines TRBV7-9 with TRBJ2-7; 14 nucleotides match TRBD2. The origin of this receptor is an elderly man with acute or convalescent COVID-19. The CDR3 DNA follows: TGTGCCAGCAGCCTGGGACTAGCGGGGGAGTCCTACGAGCAGTACTTC. Translation: CASSLGLAGESYEQYF.